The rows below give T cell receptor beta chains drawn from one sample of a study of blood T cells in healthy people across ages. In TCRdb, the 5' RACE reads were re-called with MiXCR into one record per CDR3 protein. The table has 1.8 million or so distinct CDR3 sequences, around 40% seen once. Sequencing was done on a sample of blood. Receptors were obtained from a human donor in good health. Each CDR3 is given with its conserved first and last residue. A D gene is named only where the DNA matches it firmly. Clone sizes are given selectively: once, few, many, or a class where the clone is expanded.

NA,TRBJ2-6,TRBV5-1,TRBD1,TGCGCCAGCAGGAAAAATAGGGACAGCTCCTTATATGGGGCCAACGTCCTGACTTTC,CASRKNRDSSLYGANVLTF
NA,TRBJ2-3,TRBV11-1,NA,TGTGCCAGCAGCCCAACAATATCGCAGGAGGTGAGTACAGATACGCAGTATTTT,CASSPTISQEVSTDTQYF
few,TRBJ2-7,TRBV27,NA,TGTGCCAGCAGTTTATGGGCCCCAACGGAGGACGAGCAGTACTTC,CASSLWAPTEDEQYF
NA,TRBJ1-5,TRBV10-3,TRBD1,TGTGCCACAGGGGACAGGGTGAAACAGCCCCAGCATTTT,CATGDRVKQPQHF
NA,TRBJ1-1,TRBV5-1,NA,TGCGCCAGCAGCCTGGGACACCGGGAAGCTTTCTTT,CASSLGHREAFF
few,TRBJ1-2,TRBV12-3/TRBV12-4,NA,TGTGCCAGCAGTCAGCGGGTTTTCGGCTACACCTTC,CASSQRVFGYTF
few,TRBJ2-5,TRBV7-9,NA,TGTGCCAGCAGCCCTCCCCTCTCCGACGGGGAGACCCAGTACTTC,CASSPPLSDGETQYF
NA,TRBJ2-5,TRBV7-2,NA,TGTGCCAGCAGCAAGGGACAAGAAGAGACCCAGTACTTC,CASSKGQEETQYF
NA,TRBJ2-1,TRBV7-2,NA,TGTGCCAGCAGCCTCCGGGACATGTTCTACAATGAGCAGTTCTTC,CASSLRDMFYNEQFF
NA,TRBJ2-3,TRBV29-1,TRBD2,TGCAGCGCCGCGACTAGCAGTACTAGCACAGATATGCAGTATTTT,CSAATSSTSTDMQYF
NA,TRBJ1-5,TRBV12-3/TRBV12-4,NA,TGTGCCAGCAGTTTAACGGCGCGGGATCAGCCCCAGCATTTT,CASSLTARDQPQHF
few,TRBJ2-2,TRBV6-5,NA,TGTGCCAGCGGGGGGACCGGGGAGCTGTTTTTT,CASGGTGELFF
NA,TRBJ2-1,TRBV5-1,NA,TGCGCCAGCAGCCCTAGGACAGCCGGGGGTGAGCAGTTCTTC,CASSPRTAGGEQFF
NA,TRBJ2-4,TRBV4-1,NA,TGCGCCAGCAGCCATCTCGGCATCTACGGGCAGTACTTC,CASSHLGIYGQYF
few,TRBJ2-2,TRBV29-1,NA,TGCAGCGTGGAGGTGGGGACCGGGGAGCTGTTTTTT,CSVEVGTGELFF
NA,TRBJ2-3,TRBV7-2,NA,TGTGCCAGCAGCTATCTAGGAGGGTCCTTTGGAGATACGCAGTATTTT,CASSYLGGSFGDTQYF
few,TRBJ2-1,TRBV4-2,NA,TGTGCCAGCAGCCAAGATCCGGGGGGCGGCTACAATGAGCAGTTCTTC,CASSQDPGGGYNEQFF
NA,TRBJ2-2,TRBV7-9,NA,TGTGCCAGCAGCTTAGAACAGGGAAACACCGGGGGGCTGTTTTTT,CASSLEQGNTGGLFF
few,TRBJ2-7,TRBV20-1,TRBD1,TGCAGTGCACGAACGGGACAGACACCCTACGAGCAGTACTTC,CSARTGQTPYEQYF
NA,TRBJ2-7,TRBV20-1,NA,TGCAGTGCTAGAGGGTTTCTCGCATCAACCTACGAGCAGTACTTC,CSARGFLASTYEQYF
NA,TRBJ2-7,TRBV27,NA,TGTGCCAGCAATCCAGAGGCAGGTGGTTTCGAGCAGTACTTC,CASNPEAGGFEQYF
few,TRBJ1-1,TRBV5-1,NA,TGCGCCAGCAGCTTGGCCAACTGGCAGGGAAACACTGAAGCTTTCTTT,CASSLANWQGNTEAFF
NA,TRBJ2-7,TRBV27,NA,TGTGCCAGCAGCCCATTGGCCCTCTACGAGCAGTACTTC,CASSPLALYEQYF
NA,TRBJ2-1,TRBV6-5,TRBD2,TGTGCCAGTACACCCGGACTAGCTCGGTACAATGAGCAGTTCTTC,CASTPGLARYNEQFF
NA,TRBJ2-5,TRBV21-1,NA,TGTGCCAGCAGCACGACGGGGGTTGGGAAGACCCAGTACTTC,CASSTTGVGKTQYF
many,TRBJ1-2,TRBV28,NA,TGTGCCAGCAGTTTTTACAGGTCCCCATACTATGGCTACACCTTC,CASSFYRSPYYGYTF
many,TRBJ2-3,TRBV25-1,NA,TGTGCCAGCGGGGATACGCAGTATTTT,CASGDTQYF
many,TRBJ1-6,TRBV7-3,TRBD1,TGTGCCAGCAGCGCCGGGACAGGGAATTCACCCCTCCACTTT,CASSAGTGNSPLHF
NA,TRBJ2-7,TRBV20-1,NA,TGCAGTGCTAGAGATGATGGGGCCTACGAGCAGTACTTC,CSARDDGAYEQYF
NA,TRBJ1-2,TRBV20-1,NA,TGCAGTGCTGGACACAGCGGGACGGAGGACTACACCTTC,CSAGHSGTEDYTF
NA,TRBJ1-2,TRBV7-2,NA,TGTGCCATCTTATCGGGGCAGGAAGCAATCTCGCTCTATGGCTACACCTTC,CAILSGQEAISLYGYTF
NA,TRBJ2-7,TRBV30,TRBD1,TGTGCCTGGGACGCGGACAGGTATCGTAGCTACGAGCAGTACTTC,CAWDADRYRSYEQYF
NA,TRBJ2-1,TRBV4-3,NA,TGCGCCAGCAGCCAAGTACAGACCTACAATGAGCAGTTCTTC,CASSQVQTYNEQFF
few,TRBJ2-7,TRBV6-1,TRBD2,TGTGCCAGCATTCGCAGCGGGGGGAATTCCTACGAGCAGTACTTC,CASIRSGGNSYEQYF
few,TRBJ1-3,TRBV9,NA,TGTGCCAGCAGCGTAGGGGAACGCTCTGGAAACACCATATATTTT,CASSVGERSGNTIYF
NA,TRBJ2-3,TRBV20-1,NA,TGCAGTGCTAGGTTGGAGGAAAGCACAGATACGCAGTATTTT,CSARLEESTDTQYF
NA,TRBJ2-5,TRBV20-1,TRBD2,TGCAGTGCTAGACTAGCGGGGGGTCCCAGGGAAGAGACCCAGTACTTC,CSARLAGGPREETQYF
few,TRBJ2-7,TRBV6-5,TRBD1,TGTGCCAGCAGTTACCTTGTTACAGGGGCCTTCTCCTACGAGCAGTACTTC,CASSYLVTGAFSYEQYF
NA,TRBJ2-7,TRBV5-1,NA,TGCGCCAGCAGCTTTGGAAGGGGCAGGCTAGCGCCTTACGAGCAGTACTTC,CASSFGRGRLAPYEQYF
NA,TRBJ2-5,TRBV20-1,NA,TGCAGTGTTCCTTCCCTATACAGGGACCAAGAGACCCAGTACTTC,CSVPSLYRDQETQYF
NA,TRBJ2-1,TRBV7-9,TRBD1,TGTGCCAGCAGCTCCCCGGGTGGGGGACAGGGCACCACCTACAATGAGCAGTTCTTC,CASSSPGGGQGTTYNEQFF
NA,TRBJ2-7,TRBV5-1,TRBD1,TGCGCCAGCAGCTTACAGGGGTTCCCCTACGAGCAGTACTTC,CASSLQGFPYEQYF
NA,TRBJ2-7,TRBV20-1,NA,TGCAGTGCTAGAAGTCGTGACGCTGGCTACGAGCAGTACTTC,CSARSRDAGYEQYF
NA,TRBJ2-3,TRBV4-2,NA,TGTGCCAGCAGCCAAGCTAGCAGGACTTTTCACCATACGCAGTATTTT,CASSQASRTFHHTQYF
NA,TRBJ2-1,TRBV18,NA,TGTGCCAGCTCACCAATGGACTCAATTGGCTACAATGAGCAGTTCTTC,CASSPMDSIGYNEQFF
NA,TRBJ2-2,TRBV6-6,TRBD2,TGTGCCAGCAGACTAGCGGGGGACACCGGGGAGCTGTTTTTT,CASRLAGDTGELFF
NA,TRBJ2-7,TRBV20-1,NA,TGCAGTGCTAGAGATTCCCAAGTGGGGGGTTCCCCCTACGAGCAGTACTTC,CSARDSQVGGSPYEQYF
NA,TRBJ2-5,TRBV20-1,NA,TGCAGTGTGGTGCTTTCCGAGACCCAGTACTTC,CSVVLSETQYF
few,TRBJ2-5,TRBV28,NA,TGTGCCAGCAGTCCACAACAAGGGTTGCCTCAAGAGACCCAGTACTTC,CASSPQQGLPQETQYF
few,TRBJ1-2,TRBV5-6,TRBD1,TGTGCCAGCAGCTTGAATTACGGGACAGGCACCGAAGAGGATGGCTACACCTTC,CASSLNYGTGTEEDGYTF
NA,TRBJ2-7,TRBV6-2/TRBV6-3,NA,TGTGCCAGCAGTTACGGAGCACCCTACGAGCAGTACTTC,CASSYGAPYEQYF
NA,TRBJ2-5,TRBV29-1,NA,TGCAGCGTTGGTTGGGGCCCCTTAGAAGAGACCCAGTACTTC,CSVGWGPLEETQYF